The clone carrying this T cell receptor (beta chain) has only a few counts. Its specificity is not known. Other DNA variants within this sample encode the same CDR3. This specimen belongs to a study of cytomegalovirus exposure and HLA in healthy donors. Study findings and constraints: Some public TCRs appeared in many individuals, while most sequences were rare. It was likely that a cluster of highly shared sequence variants was a sequencing artifact. The majority of CMV-associated TCR beta chains were reported as apparently HLA-restricted in a later analysis. As was reported, the classifier diagnosed cytomegalovirus status with high specificity and sensitivity.

Germline CDR1 is MNHEY and CDR2 is SVGAGI. With 2 bases removed from V and 4 bases from J, the gap between germline ends came to 11 bases. This CDR3 is 14 amino acids long. Primers included in the PCR were 60 Vbeta and 13 Jbeta primers. Profiling relied on immunoSEQ multiplex PCR, and the TCRdb table lists in-frame clones only, not all of them. This sample has 180,000 or so clones, with around four fifths found just once. The rearrangement joins TRBV6-5 to TRBJ2-5, with D perhaps matching TRBD1 (5 bases). The sequence came from a man aged 18 to 29 in good health and CMV-seronegative. The source material was PBMCs. Written as DNA, the CDR3 is TGTGCCAGCAGTTACGCAGGGTTCGGAGAGACCCAGTACTTC. Its protein product is CASSYAGFGETQYF.